This T cell receptor beta chain originates from a study of T cell responses to AZD1222 COVID-19 vaccine. General study points: Clonal diversity may have been underestimated in mostly white British donors.

CDR1 and CDR2 (germline): WNHNN, SYGVQD (reference sequence). This CDR3 comprises 15 residues. The V segment lost 6 bases and the J segment 3 bases; nucleotides outside the gene matches: 9. A word on this clone: Its matching antigen is unknown.

The data were produced by immunoSEQ multiplex PCR, yet TCRdb's version contains in-frame clones alone and is incomplete. The sample has about 130,000 clones; approximately 88% are singletons. The clonotype comes from an adult in good health. The chain employs TRBV10-1 and TRBJ2-7; 9 nucleotides line up with TRBD1. The material sequenced was peripheral blood, taken on day 0 of AZD1222 vaccination. The CDR3 loop is CASSQTGTGLYEQYF. The CDR3 region has the DNA TGCGCCAGCAGCCAAACCGGGACAGGGCTCTACGAGCAGTACTTC.